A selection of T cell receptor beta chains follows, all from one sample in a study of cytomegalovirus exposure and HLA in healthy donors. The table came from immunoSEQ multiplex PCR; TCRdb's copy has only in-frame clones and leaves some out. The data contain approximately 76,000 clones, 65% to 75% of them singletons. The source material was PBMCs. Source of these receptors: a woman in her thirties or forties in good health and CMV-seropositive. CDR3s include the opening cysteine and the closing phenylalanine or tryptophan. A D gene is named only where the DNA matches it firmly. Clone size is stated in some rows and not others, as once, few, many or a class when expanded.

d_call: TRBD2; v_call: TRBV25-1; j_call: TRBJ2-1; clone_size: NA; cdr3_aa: CASSLIQREDYNEQFF; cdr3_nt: TGTGCCAGCAGCCTAATTCAGCGGGAGGACTACAATGAGCAGTTCTTC
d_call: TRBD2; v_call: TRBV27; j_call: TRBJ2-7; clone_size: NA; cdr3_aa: CASSLHAIGGGSSYEQYF; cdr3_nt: TGTGCCAGCAGTTTACACGCCATTGGGGGAGGGAGCTCCTACGAGCAGTACTTC
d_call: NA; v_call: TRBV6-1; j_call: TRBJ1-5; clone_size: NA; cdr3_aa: CASSEGEGGNQPQHF; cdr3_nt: TGTGCCAGCAGTGAAGGGGAAGGGGGCAATCAGCCCCAGCATTTT
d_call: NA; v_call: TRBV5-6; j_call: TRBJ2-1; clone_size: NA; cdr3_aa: CASSADRLANNEQFF; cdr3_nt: TGTGCCAGCAGCGCCGACCGGCTAGCGAACAATGAGCAGTTCTTC
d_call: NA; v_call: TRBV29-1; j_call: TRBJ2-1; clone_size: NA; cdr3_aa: CSSPGLGGNEQFF; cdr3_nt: TGCAGCTCCCCGGGACTGGGAGGCAATGAGCAGTTCTTC
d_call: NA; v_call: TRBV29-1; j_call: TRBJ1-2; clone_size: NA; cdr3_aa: CSVAQGSYGYTF; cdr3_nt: TGCAGCGTTGCACAGGGCTCCTATGGCTACACCTTC
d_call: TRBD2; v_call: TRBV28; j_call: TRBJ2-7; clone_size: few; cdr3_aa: CASSFHSGSGPRQYF; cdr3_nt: TGTGCCAGCAGTTTTCATAGCGGGAGTGGTCCTCGGCAGTACTTC
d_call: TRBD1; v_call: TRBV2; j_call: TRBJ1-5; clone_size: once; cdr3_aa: CASKMDRGLQPQHF; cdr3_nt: TGTGCCAGCAAAATGGACAGGGGGCTTCAGCCCCAGCATTTT
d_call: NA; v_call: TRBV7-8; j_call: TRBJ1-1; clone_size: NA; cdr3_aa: CASSLANNPEAFF; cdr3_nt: TGTGCCAGCAGCTTAGCCAACAACCCTGAAGCTTTCTTT
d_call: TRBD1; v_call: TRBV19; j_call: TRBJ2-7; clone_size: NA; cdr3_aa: CASTPGQNYYEQYF; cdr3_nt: TGTGCCAGTACCCCGGGACAGAACTACTACGAGCAGTACTTC
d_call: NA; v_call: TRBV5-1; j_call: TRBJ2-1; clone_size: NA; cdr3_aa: CASSLATGQINEQFF; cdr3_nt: TGCGCCAGCAGCTTGGCCACTGGACAGATCAATGAGCAGTTCTTC
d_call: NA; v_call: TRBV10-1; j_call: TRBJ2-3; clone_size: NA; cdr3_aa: CASSESEGRENTDTQYF; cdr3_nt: TGCGCCAGCAGTGAGTCGGAGGGCAGGGAAAATACAGATACGCAGTATTTT
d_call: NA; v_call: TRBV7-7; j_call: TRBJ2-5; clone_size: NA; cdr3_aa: CASSSGRQETQYF; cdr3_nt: TGTGCTAGCAGCTCCGGGAGACAAGAGACCCAGTACTTC
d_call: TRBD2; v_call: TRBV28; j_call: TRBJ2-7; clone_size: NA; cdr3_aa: CASSYGRSLYEQYF; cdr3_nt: TGTGCCAGCAGTTACGGGAGGAGTCTCTACGAGCAGTACTTC
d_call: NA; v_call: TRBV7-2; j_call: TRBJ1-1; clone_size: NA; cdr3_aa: CASSSSGGGTEAFF; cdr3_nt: TGTGCCAGCAGCTCTTCGGGAGGGGGCACTGAAGCTTTCTTT
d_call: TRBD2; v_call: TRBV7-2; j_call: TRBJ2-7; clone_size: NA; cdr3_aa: CASSLAASGGAYEQYF; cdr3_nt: TGTGCCAGCAGCTTAGCGGCTAGCGGGGGGGCTTACGAGCAGTACTTC
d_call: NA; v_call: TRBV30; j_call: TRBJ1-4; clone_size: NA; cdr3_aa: CAWSPGASEKLFF; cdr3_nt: TGTGCCTGGAGTCCAGGGGCGAGTGAAAAACTGTTTTTT
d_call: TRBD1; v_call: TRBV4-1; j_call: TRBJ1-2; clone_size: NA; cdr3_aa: CASTAKRRTYRTGDFWGYGYTF; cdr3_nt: TGCGCCAGCACCGCTAAAAGGAGGACGTACAGAACAGGGGATTTTTGGGGCTATGGCTACACCTTC
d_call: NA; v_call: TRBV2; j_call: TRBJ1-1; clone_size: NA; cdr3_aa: CASAIALNNEAFF; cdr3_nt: TGTGCCAGCGCGATAGCTTTAAATAATGAAGCTTTCTTT
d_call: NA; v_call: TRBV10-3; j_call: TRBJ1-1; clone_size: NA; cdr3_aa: CAIKGALNTEAFF; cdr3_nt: TGTGCCATCAAAGGGGCCCTGAACACTGAAGCTTTCTTT
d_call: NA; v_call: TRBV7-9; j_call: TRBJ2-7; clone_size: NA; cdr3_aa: CASRKQGVSYEQYF; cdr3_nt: TGTGCCAGCAGGAAACAGGGAGTCTCCTACGAGCAGTACTTC
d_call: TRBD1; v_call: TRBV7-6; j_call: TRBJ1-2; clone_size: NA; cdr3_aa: CASSEAGTGGFYYGYTF; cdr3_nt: TGTGCCAGCAGCGAGGCCGGGACAGGGGGCTTCTACTATGGCTACACCTTC
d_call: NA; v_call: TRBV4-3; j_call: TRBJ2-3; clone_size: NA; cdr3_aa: CASSRGTGGDTQYF; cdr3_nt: TGCGCCAGCAGCCGAGGAACGGGTGGAGATACGCAGTATTTT
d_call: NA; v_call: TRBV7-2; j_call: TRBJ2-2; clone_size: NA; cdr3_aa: CASRRLGAATGELFF; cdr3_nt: TGTGCCAGCCGCCGCCTGGGGGCGGCCACCGGGGAGCTGTTTTTT
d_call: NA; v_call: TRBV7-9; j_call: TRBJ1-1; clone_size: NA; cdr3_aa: CASSLQRGGQTEAFF; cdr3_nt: TGTGCCAGCAGCTTGCAACGCGGGGGACAAACTGAAGCTTTCTTT
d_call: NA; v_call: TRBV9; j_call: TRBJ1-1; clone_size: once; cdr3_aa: CASSVSVEYTEAFF; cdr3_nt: TGTGCCAGCAGCGTATCGGTGGAGTATACTGAAGCTTTCTTT
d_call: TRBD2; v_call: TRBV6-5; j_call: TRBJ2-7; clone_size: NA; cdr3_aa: CASRSGGSESYEQYF; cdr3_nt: TGTGCCAGCAGGTCGGGGGGTAGCGAATCCTACGAGCAGTACTTC
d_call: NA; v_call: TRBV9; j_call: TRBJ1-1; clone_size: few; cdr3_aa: CASSVGALNTEAFF; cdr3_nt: TGTGCCAGCAGCGTGGGGGCGTTGAACACTGAAGCTTTCTTT
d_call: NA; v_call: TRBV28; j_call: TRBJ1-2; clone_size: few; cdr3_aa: CASGRPGQNF; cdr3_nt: TGTGCCAGCGGTCGACCGGGACAAAACTTC
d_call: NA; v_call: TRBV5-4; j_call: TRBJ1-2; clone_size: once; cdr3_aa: CASSPQGGTNYGYTF; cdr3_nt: TGTGCCAGCAGCCCACAGGGAGGGACGAACTATGGCTACACCTTC
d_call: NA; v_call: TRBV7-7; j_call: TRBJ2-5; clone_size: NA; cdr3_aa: CASSLNWAQETQYF; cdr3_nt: TGTGCCAGCAGTTTGAATTGGGCGCAAGAGACCCAGTACTTC
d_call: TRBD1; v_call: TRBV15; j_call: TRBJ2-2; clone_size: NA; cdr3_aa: CATSRNTGDTGELFF; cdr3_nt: TGTGCCACCAGCAGGAACACAGGGGACACCGGGGAGCTGTTTTTT
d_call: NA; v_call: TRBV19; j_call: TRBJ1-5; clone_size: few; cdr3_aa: CAAEHRVSNQPQHF; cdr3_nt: TGTGCCGCGGAACACAGGGTTAGCAATCAGCCCCAGCATTTT
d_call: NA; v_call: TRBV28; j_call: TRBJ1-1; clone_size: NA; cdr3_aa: CASRRSGNTEAFF; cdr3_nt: TGTGCCAGCAGGAGGTCGGGGAACACTGAAGCTTTCTTT
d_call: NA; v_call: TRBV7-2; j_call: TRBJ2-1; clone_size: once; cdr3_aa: CASSPVKSSYNEQFF; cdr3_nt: TGTGCCAGCAGCCCGGTCAAAAGCTCCTACAATGAGCAGTTCTTC
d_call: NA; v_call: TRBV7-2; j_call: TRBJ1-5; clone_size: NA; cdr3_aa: CASSLAGHNQPQHF; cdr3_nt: TGTGCCAGCAGCTTAGCGGGACACAATCAGCCCCAGCATTTT
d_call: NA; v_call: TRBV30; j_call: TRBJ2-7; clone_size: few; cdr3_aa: CAWSVDPGIGEQYF; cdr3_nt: TGTGCCTGGAGTGTAGACCCGGGGATTGGCGAGCAGTACTTC
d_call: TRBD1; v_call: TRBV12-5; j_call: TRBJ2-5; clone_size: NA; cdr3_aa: CASGLALTGVIQETQYF; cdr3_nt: TGTGCTAGTGGTTTGGCCTTGACAGGGGTGATACAAGAGACCCAGTACTTC
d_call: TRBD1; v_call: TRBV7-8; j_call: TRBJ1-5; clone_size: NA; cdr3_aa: CASSRDRAVEPQHF; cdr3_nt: TGTGCCAGCAGCCGGGACAGGGCAGTGGAGCCCCAGCATTTT
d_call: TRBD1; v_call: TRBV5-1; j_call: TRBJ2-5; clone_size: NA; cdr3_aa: CASSWGQGEPETQYF; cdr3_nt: TGCGCCAGCAGCTGGGGACAGGGAGAACCAGAGACCCAGTACTTC
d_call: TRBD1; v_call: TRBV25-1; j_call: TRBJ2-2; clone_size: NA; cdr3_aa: CASSESGTGDTGELFF; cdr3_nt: TGTGCCAGCAGTGAATCCGGGACAGGGGACACCGGGGAGCTGTTTTTT
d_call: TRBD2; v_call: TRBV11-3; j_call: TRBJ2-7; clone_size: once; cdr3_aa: CASSLVSGSREQYF; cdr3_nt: TGTGCCAGCAGCTTAGTTAGCGGGAGTCGCGAGCAGTACTTC
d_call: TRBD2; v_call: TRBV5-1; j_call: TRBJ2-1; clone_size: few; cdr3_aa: CASNREGRGYNEQFF; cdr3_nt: TGCGCCAGCAACCGAGAGGGGAGGGGCTACAATGAGCAGTTCTTC
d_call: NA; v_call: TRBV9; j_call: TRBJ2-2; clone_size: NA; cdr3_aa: CASSVNLASTGELFF; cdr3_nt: TGTGCCAGCAGCGTAAATCTAGCATCAACCGGGGAGCTGTTTTTT
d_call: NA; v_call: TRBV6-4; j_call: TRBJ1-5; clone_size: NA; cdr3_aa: CASSEAFNQPQHF; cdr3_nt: TGTGCCAGCAGTGAAGCCTTCAATCAGCCCCAGCATTTT
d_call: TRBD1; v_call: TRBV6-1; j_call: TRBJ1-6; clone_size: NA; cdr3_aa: CASSWDSDNSPLHF; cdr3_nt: TGTGCCAGCAGTTGGGACAGCGATAATTCACCCCTCCACTTT
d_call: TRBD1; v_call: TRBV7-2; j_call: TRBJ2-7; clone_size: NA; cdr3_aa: CASSPTGTGVREQYF; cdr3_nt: TGTGCCAGCAGCCCCACCGGGACAGGGGTGAGGGAGCAGTACTTC
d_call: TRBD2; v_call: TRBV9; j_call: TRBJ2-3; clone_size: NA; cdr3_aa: CASSVEASGGEEYTDTQYF; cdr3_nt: TGTGCCAGCAGCGTAGAGGCTAGCGGGGGGGAGGAATACACAGATACGCAGTATTTT
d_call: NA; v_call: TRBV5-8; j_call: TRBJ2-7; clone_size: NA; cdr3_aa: CASSLRGYEQYF; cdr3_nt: TGTGCCAGCAGCTTGCGGGGCTACGAGCAGTACTTC
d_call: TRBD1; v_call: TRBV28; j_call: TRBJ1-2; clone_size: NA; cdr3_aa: CASGRQGSSPLSNYGYTF; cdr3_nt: TGTGCCAGCGGCCGACAGGGTTCTAGTCCCCTTTCTAACTATGGCTACACCTTC